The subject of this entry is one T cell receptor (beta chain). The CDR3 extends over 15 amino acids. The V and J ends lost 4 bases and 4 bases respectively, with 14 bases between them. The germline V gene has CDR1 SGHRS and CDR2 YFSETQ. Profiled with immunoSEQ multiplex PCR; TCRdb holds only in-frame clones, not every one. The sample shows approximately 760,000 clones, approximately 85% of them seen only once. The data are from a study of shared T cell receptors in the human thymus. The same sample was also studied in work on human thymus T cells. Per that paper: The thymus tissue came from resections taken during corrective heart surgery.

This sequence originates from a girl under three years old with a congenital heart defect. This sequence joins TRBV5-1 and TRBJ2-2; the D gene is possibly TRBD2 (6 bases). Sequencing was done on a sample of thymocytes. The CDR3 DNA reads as TGCGCCAGCAGCCCCGGCCCCGGGGGCACCGGGGAGCTGTTTTTT. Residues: CASSPGPGGTGELFF.